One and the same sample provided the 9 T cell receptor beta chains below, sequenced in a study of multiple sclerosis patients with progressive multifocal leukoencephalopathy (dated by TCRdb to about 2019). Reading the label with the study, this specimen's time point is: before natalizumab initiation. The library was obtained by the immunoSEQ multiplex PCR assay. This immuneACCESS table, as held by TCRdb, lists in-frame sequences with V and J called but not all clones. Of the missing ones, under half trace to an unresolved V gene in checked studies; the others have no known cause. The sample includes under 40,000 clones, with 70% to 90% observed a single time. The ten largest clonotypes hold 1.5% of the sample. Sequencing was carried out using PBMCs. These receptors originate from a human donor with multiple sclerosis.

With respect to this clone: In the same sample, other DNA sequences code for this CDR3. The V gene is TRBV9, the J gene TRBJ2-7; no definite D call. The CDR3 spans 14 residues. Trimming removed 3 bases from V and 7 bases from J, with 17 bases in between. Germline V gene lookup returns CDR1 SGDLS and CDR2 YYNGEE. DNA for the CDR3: TGTGCCAGCAGCGCCGGTCTTGGGCGAGGAGAGCAGTACTTC. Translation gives CASSAGLGRGEQYF.

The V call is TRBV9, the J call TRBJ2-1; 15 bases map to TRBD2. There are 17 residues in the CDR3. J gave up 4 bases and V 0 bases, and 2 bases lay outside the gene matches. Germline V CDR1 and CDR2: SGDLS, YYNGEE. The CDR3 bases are TGTGCCAGCAGCGTAGCCGGACTAGCGGGAGGGTACAATGAGCAGTTCTTC. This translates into CASSVAGLAGGYNEQFF.

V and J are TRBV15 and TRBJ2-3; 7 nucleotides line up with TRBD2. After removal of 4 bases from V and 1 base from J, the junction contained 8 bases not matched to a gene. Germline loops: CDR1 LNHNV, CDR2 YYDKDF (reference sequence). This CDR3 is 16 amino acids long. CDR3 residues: CATSMGELARTDTQYF. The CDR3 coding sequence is TGTGCCACCAGCATGGGAGAACTAGCGCGCACAGATACGCAGTATTTT. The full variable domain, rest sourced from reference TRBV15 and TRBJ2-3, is DAMVIQNPRYQVTQFGKPVTLSCSQTLNHNVMYWYQQKSSQAPKLLFHYYDKDFNNEADTPDNFQSRRPNTSFCFLDIRSPGLGDTAMYLCATSMGELARTDTQYFGPGTRLTVL.

This CDR3 is CASSPGGSDTQYF. CDR3 nucleotide sequence: TGTGCCAGTAGCCCAGGGGGATCAGATACGCAGTATTTT. This rearrangement joins TRBV19 to TRBJ2-3, with TRBD1 matching 7 bases. The V gene end was trimmed by 6 bases and the J gene end by 4 bases; junction bases not matched to a gene: 4. Germline values: CDR1 LNHDA, CDR2 SQIVND (reference sequence). This CDR3 contains 13 residues.

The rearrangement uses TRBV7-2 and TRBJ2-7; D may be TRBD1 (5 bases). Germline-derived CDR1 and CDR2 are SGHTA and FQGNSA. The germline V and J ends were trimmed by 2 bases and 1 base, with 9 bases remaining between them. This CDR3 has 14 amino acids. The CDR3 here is CASSLWGQSYEQYF. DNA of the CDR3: TGTGCCAGCAGCTTATGGGGCCAGTCCTACGAGCAGTACTTC.

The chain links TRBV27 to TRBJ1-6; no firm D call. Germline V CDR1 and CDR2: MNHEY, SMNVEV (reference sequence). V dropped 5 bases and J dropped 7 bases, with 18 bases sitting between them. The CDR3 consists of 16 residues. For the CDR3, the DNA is TGTGCCAGCAGTCGGGCCCTAGAGGAATACAATTCACCCCTCCACTTT. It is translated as CASSRALEEYNSPLHF.

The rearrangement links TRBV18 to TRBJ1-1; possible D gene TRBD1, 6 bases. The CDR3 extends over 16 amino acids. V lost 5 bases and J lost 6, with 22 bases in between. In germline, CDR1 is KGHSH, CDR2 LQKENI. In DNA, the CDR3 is TGTGCCAGCTCATCAAACCAAATGGGGGGGCATGCTGAAGCTTTCTTT. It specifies CASSSNQMGGHAEAFF.

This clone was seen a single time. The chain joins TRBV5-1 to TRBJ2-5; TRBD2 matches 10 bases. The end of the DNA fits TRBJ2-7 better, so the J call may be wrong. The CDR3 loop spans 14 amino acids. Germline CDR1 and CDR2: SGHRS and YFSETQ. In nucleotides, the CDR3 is TGCGCCAGCAGCTTCGGGACTAGCGCCTACGAGCAGTACTTC. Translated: CASSFGTSAYEQYF.

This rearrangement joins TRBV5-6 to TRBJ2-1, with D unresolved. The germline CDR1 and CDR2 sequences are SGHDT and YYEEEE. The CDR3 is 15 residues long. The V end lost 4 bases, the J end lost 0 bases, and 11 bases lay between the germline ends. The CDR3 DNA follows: TGTGCCAGCAGCCCAGGCCCGAGCTCCTACAATGAGCAGTTCTTC. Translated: CASSPGPSSYNEQFF.